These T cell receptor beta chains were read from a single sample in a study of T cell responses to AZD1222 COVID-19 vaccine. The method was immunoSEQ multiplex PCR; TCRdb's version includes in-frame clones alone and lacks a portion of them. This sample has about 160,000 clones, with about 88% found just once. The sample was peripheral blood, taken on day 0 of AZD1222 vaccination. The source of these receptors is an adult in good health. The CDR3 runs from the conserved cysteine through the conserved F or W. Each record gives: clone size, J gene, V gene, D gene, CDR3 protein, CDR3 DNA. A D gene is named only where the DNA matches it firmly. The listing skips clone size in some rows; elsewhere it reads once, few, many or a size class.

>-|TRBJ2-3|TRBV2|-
CASSDRSDTQYF
TGTGCCAGCAGTGACAGGTCAGATACGCAGTATTTT
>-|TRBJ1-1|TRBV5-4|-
CASSLGAGDTEAFF
TGTGCCAGCAGCTTGGGGGCAGGGGACACTGAAGCTTTCTTT
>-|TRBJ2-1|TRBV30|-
CAWSEGWYNEQFF
TGTGCCTGGAGTGAGGGATGGTACAATGAGCAGTTCTTC
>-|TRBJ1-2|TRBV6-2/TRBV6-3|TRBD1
CASSRWAQGAGGYTF
TGTGCCAGCAGTCGCTGGGCCCAGGGGGCCGGTGGCTACACCTTC
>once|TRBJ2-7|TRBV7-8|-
CASTASSRASKRIEQYF
TGTGCCAGCACCGCCAGTTCCAGGGCTTCCAAACGGATCGAGCAGTACTTC
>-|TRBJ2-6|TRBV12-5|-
CASGGSPRAGANVLTF
TGTGCTAGTGGTGGGTCCCCCCGGGCTGGGGCCAACGTCCTGACTTTC
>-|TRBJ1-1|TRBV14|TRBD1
CASSQARGRGTEAFF
TGTGCCAGCAGCCAAGCCAGGGGGCGAGGCACTGAAGCTTTCTTT
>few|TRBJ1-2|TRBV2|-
CASSESLYGYTF
TGTGCCAGCAGTGAATCTCTCTATGGCTACACCTTC
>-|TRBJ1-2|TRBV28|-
CASSQGTGSYGYTF
TGTGCCAGCAGTCAGGGCACAGGATCATATGGCTACACCTTC
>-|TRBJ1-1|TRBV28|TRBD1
CASSFADRAVEAFF
TGTGCCAGCAGTTTCGCGGACAGGGCGGTTGAAGCTTTCTTT
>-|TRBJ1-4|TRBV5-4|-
CASSRPGPPEEKLFF
TGTGCCAGCAGCCGACCGGGACCCCCTGAGGAAAAACTGTTTTTT
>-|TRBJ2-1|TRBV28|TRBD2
CASSSPRAGSSYNEQFF
TGTGCCAGCAGTTCCCCTAGAGCGGGGAGCTCCTACAATGAGCAGTTCTTC
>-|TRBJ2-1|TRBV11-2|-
CASSLQGWNEQFF
TGTGCCAGCAGCTTACAGGGGTGGAATGAGCAGTTCTTC
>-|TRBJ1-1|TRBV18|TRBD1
CASSPGQGTNTEAFF
TGTGCCAGCTCACCAGGACAGGGAACGAACACTGAAGCTTTCTTT
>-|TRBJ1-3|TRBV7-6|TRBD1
CASSLLTGGPNTIYF
TGTGCCAGCAGCTTACTGACAGGGGGGCCAAACACCATATATTTT
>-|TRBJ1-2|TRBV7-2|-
CASSSGGGRYGYTF
TGTGCCAGCAGCTCTGGGGGTGGGAGGTATGGCTACACCTTC
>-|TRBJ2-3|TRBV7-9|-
CASSLMGVGGTDTQYF
TGTGCCAGCAGCTTAATGGGGGTAGGGGGCACAGATACGCAGTATTTT
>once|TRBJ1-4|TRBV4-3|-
CASSHPGAGTREKLFF
TGCGCCAGCAGCCACCCAGGGGCGGGGACTCGTGAAAAACTGTTTTTT
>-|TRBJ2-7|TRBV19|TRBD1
CASRGGQGVSSYEQYF
TGTGCCAGTAGGGGAGGACAGGGGGTCTCCTCCTACGAGCAGTACTTC
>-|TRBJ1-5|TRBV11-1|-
CASSLGLDNQPQHF
TGTGCCAGCAGCTTAGGGCTCGACAATCAGCCCCAGCATTTT
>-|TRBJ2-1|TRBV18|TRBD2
CASSPLAGESEQFF
TGTGCCAGCTCACCACTAGCGGGAGAGAGTGAGCAGTTCTTC
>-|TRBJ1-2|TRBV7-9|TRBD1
CASSSGAQGNYGYTF
TGTGCCAGCAGCTCCGGGGCACAGGGGAATTATGGCTACACCTTC
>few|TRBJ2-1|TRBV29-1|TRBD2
CSVEEGGTSGIGSEQFF
TGCAGCGTTGAAGAGGGTGGGACTAGCGGGATAGGTAGTGAGCAGTTCTTC
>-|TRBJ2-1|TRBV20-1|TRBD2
CSASGTSPFNSYNEQFF
TGCAGTGCTAGTGGGACTAGTCCTTTCAACTCCTACAATGAGCAGTTCTTC
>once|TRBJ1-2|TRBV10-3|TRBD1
CAIRPTGDGYGYTF
TGTGCCATCAGGCCGACAGGGGACGGCTATGGCTACACCTTC
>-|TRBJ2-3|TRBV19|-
CASSPRLLGSSTDTQYF
TGTGCCAGTAGTCCGCGGCTCCTGGGTTCTAGCACAGATACGCAGTATTTT
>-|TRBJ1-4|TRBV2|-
CASIKDSPREKLFF
TGTGCCAGCATAAAGGACAGCCCTCGGGAAAAACTGTTTTTT